Included here is one T cell receptor beta chain sequence, with context. Ages ranged from about 18 to 100 years, with residence in around 24 US areas. Exposed participants came across a COVID-19 case within 2 weeks before study entry. Germline CDR1 MNHEY, CDR2 SMNVEV (reference sequence). This CDR3 has 19 amino acids. V lost 4 bases, J lost 0 bases, and 12 bases stayed unmatched. This sample is drawn from a study of blood T cell repertoires in COVID-19. Study context: In each case, the material was cDNA or gDNA derived from T cells, B-cell-depleted T cells, or PBMCs.

Original processing notes: For nucleated cells, counts were estimated from reference gene primer amplification. TCRdb keeps only in-frame clones here, not all; method: immunoSEQ multiplex PCR. V and J calls plus clone size are reproduced from that table; the DNA served to infer D and trimming. The data show about 220,000 clones, about 90% seen once. Sequences were obtained from PBMCs or T cells enriched from blood (not recorded which). The V call is TRBV27, the J call TRBJ1-3; 10 bases match TRBD1. The receptor's source is a young man who had been exposed to COVID-19. This CDR3 reads CASSSRTGGYPSSGNTIYF. CDR3 in DNA: TGTGCCAGCAGTTCCAGGACAGGGGGATACCCGAGCTCTGGAAACACCATATATTTT.